Reported below is one T cell receptor (beta chain). Original methodology: Reference gene primer amplification gave nucleated cell count estimates. TCRdb keeps only in-frame clones here, not all; method: immunoSEQ multiplex PCR. V and J calls and clone size are copied from that table; D and trimming were computed from the DNA. Of some 270,000 clones listed, roughly 83% were seen once; the top ten hold 5.5% to 6.5%. The sample belongs to a study of blood T cell repertoires in COVID-19. Study overall: PBMCs, B-cell-depleted T cells, or T cells were the source of the cDNA or gDNA that made up the material.

Trimming removed 4 bases from V and 2 bases from J, with 12 bases in between. This CDR3 is 15 amino acids long. The germline V gene encodes CDR1 MNHEY and CDR2 SMNVEV (reference sequence). This TCR was sampled from an elderly woman with COVID-19, enrolled during active disease. The sample comprised peripheral blood. The chain couples TRBV27 to TRBJ1-5, with D possibly matching TRBD1 (5 bases). The CDR3 spells CASSSEGDGNQPQHF. CDR3 bases: TGTGCCAGCAGTTCGGAAGGGGATGGCAATCAGCCCCAGCATTTT.